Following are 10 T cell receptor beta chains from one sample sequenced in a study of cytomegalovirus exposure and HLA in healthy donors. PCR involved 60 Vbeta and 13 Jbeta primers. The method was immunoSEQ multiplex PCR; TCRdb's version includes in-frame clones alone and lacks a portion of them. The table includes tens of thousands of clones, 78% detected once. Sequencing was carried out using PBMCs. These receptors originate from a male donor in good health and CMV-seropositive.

Written as DNA, the CDR3 is TGTGCCAGCAGCCCGGGACAGGGGGCTTACGAGCAGTACTTC. Amino acids: CASSPGQGAYEQYF. The chain uses TRBV6-5 and TRBJ2-7; 12 bases map to TRBD1. The trim removed 6 bases at V and 4 bases at J, leaving 4 bases unmatched. The CDR3 runs to 14 residues. Per germline, CDR1 MNHEY and CDR2 SVGAGI.

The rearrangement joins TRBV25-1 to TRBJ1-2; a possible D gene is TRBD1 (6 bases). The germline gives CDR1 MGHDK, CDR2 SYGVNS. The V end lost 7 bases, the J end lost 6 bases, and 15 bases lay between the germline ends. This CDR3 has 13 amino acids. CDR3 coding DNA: TGTGCCAGCATTTCCCGGGGGGCAGATGGCTACACCTTC. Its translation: CASISRGADGYTF.

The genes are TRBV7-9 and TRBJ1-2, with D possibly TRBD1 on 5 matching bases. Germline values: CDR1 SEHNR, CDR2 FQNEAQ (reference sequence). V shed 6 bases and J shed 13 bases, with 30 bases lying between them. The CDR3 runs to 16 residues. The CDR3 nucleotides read TGTGCCAGCAGGTCCGAAGGGGCCAGGGTCCTAGAAGGTCTCACCTTC. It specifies CASRSEGARVLEGLTF.

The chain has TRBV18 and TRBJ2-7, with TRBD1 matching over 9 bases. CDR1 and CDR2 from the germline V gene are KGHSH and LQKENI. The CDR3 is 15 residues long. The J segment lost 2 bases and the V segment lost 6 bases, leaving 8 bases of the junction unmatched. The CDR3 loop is CASSPGTGYPYEQYF. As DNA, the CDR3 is TGTGCCAGCTCCCCCGGGACAGGGTATCCCTACGAGCAGTACTTC.

The CDR3 is CASSGGQGNNEQFF. The DNA for the CDR3 is TGTGCCAGCAGCGGGGGACAGGGGAACAATGAGCAGTTCTTC. This sequence joins TRBV7-6 and TRBJ2-1, with 10 positions matching TRBD1. The CDR3 sequence is 14 residues long. V dropped 5 bases and J dropped 5; count of bases not matched to a gene: 3. Germline CDR1 is SGHVS and CDR2 is FNYEAQ.

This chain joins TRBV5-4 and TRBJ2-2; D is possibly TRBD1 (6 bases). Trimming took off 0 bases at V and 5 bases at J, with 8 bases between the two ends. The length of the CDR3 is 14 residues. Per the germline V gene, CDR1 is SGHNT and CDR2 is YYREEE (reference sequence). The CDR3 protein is CASSLGRGTGELFF. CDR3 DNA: TGTGCCAGCAGCTTGGGCAGGGGAACCGGGGAGCTGTTTTTT.

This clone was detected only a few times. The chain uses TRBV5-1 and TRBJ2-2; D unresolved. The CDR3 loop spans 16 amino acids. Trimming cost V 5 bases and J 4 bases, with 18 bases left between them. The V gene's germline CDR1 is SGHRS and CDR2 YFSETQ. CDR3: CASSHRSGSSTGELFF. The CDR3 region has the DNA TGCGCCAGCAGTCATCGATCGGGTTCGAGCACCGGGGAGCTGTTTTTT.

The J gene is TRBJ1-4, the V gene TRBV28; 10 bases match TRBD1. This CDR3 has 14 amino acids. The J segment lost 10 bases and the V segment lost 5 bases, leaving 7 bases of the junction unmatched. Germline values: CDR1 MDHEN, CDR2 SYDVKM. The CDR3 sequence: CASSRDRGGIKLFF. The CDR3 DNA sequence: TGTGCCAGCAGTAGGGACAGGGGAGGCATAAAACTGTTTTTT.

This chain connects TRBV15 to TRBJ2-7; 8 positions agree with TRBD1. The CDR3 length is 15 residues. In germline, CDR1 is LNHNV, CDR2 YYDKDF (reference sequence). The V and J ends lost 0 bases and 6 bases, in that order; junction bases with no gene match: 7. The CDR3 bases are TGTGCCACCAGCAGAGATGGCAGGGGGCAATCCGAGCAGTACTTC. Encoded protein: CATSRDGRGQSEQYF.

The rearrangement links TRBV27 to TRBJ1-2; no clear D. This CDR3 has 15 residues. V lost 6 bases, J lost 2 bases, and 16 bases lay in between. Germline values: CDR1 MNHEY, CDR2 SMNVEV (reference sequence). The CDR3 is CASSFSRGWNYGYTF. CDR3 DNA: TGTGCCAGCAGCTTCTCAAGAGGGTGGAACTATGGCTACACCTTC.